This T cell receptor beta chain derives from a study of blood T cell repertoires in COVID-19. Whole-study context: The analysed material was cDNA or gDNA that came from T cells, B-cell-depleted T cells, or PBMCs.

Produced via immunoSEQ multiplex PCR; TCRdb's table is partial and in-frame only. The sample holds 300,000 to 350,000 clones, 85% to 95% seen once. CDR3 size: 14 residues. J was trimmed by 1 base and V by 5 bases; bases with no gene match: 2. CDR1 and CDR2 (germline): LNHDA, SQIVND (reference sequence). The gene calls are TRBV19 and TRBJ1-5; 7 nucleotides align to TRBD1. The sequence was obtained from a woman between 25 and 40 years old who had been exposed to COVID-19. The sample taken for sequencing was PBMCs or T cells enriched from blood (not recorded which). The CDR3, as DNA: TGTGCCAGTAGTCCAGGGGGGAGCAATCAGCCCCAGCATTTT. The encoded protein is CASSPGGSNQPQHF.